Below are 25 T cell receptor beta chains sequenced from a single sample in a study of blood T cell repertoires in COVID-19. TCRdb keeps only in-frame clones here, not all; method: immunoSEQ multiplex PCR. The repertoire includes some 350,000 clones, 75% to 90% of them detected once, and more than 5% sits in the top ten. Material: PBMCs or T cells enriched from blood (not recorded which). These receptors all come from a man younger than 45 who had recovered from COVID-19.

In its sample, this clone was seen once. The V gene is TRBV28, the J gene TRBJ2-7; the D gene is possibly TRBD1 (6 bases). The CDR3 totals 15 residues. The V and J ends lost 5 bases and 3 bases respectively, with 17 bases between them. In germline, CDR1 is MDHEN, CDR2 SYDVKM. CDR3 in DNA: TGTGCCAGCAGTGAACAGGGAAGTGTTAGCTACGAGCAGTACTTC. Translating it yields CASSEQGSVSYEQYF.

The chain combines TRBV5-1 with TRBJ2-1, with D hard to call. Between the trimmed V and J ends, which lost 0 bases and 5 bases, there was a span of 6 bases. Germline V gives CDR1 SGHRS, CDR2 YFSETQ. This CDR3 region has 13 residues. The CDR3 DNA sequence: TGCGCCAGCAGCTTGGGGGCAGACAATGAGCAGTTCTTC. Translated: CASSLGADNEQFF.

This chain connects TRBV7-2 to TRBJ2-1; TRBD2 might be the D (6 bases). V was pared by 1 base and J by 2 bases, with 12 bases between. Germline loops: CDR1 SGHTA, CDR2 FQGNSA. The CDR3 is made up of 16 amino acids. The CDR3 sequence: CASSLGLAGPYNEQFF. The CDR3 nucleotides read TGTGCCAGCAGCTTAGGACTTGCGGGGCCCTACAATGAGCAGTTCTTC.

This clone occurred a few times. V gene TRBV11-2 combines with J gene TRBJ1-2; unclear D gene. Trimming took 1 base from V and 7 from J, leaving 13 bases between them. Germline V gene data show CDR1 as SGHAT and CDR2 as FQNNGV. The CDR3 consists of 14 residues. CDR3 sequence reads: CASSLGGSERGYTF. The CDR3 nucleotides are TGTGCCAGCAGCTTAGGAGGGTCTGAGCGTGGCTACACCTTC.

The gene calls are TRBV19 and TRBJ1-2; 8 bases match TRBD1. V trimming: 4 bases; J trimming: 3 bases; junction bases outside the gene matches: 13. The CDR3 contains 17 residues. Looked up from germline, CDR1 is LNHDA and CDR2 is SQIVND (reference sequence). DNA of the CDR3: TGTGCCAGTAGTACCGGACAGGGAGTCCAATATTACTATGGCTACACCTTC. As protein: CASSTGQGVQYYYGYTF. Full variable domain (rest looked up from reference TRBV19 and TRBJ1-2): DGGITQSPKYLFRKEGQNVTLSCEQNLNHDAMYWYRQDPGQGLRLIYYSQIVNDFQKGDIAEGYSVSREKKESFPLTVTSAQKNPTAFYLCASSTGQGVQYYYGYTFGSGTRLTVV.

This clone was seen a handful of times. The rearrangement joins TRBV10-1 to TRBJ2-1, with 7 bases identical to TRBD2. The CDR3 loop spans 17 amino acids. In germline, CDR1 is WNHNN, CDR2 SYGVQD (reference sequence). Trimming cost V 3 bases and J 4 bases; bases outside gene matches: 12. The chain's CDR3 is CASSDLLGRGSYNEQFF. In DNA form, the CDR3 reads TGCGCCAGCAGTGACCTCCTGGGGCGGGGGTCTTACAATGAGCAGTTCTTC.

In this sample, this clone turned up a few times. V usage is TRBV11-2 and J usage is TRBJ1-6; D uncertain. Trimming took 5 bases from V and 7 from J, leaving 15 bases between them. There are 15 residues in the CDR3. CDR1 SGHAT and CDR2 FQNNGV come from the germline V gene. CDR3 DNA sequence: TGTGCCAGCAGCGGGTCAGGAGGTGGGAATTCACCCCTCCACTTT. It translates to CASSGSGGGNSPLHF.

A word on this clone: One junction end disagrees with the germline gene, perhaps due to a read error. The chain couples TRBV4-1 to TRBJ2-5; 7 positions match TRBD2. The V gene's germline CDR1 is MGHRA and CDR2 YSYEKL. The CDR3 runs 15 residues. The CDR3 sequence is CVSSQAGTNQETQYF. CDR3 nucleotide sequence: TGCGTCAGCAGCCAAGCCGGGACTAATCAAGAGACCCAGTACTTC.

The chain has TRBV5-4 and TRBJ1-6; D unclear. This CDR3 is 12 amino acids long. Trimming removed 3 bases from V and 9 bases from J, with 7 bases in between. CDR1 is SGHNT, CDR2 YYREEE, per germline (reference sequence). The CDR3 reads CASSSDLSPLHF. As DNA, the CDR3 is TGTGCCAGCAGCTCAGATCTTTCACCCCTCCACTTT.

In its sample, this clone ranks as medium-sized (0.01 to 0.1%). V and J are TRBV20-1 and TRBJ1-6; 7 bases align to TRBD1. This CDR3 has 16 residues. In germline, CDR1 is DFQATT, CDR2 SNEGSKA (reference sequence). Trimming at V came to 5 bases and at J to 5 bases, leaving 12 bases not matched to a gene. CDR3 sequence (DNA): TGCAGTGCTCGTGGTCTACAGCAGGGGGATAATTCACCCCTCCACTTT. It yields the protein CSARGLQQGDNSPLHF.

The chain recombines TRBV2 with TRBJ2-5, with no clear D. From germline, CDR1 is SNHLY and CDR2 FYNNEI. The CDR3 totals 14 residues. The V end lost 3 bases, the J end lost 2 bases, and 10 bases lay between the germline ends. CDR3 sequence: CASSDGQTQETQYF. The CDR3 bases are TGTGCCAGCAGTGACGGCCAGACTCAAGAGACCCAGTACTTC. Based on the CDR3 plus reference TRBV2 and TRBJ2-5, the full variable domain is EPEVTQTPSHQVTQMGQEVILRCVPISNHLYFYWYRQILGQKVEFLVSFYNNEISEKSEIFDDQFSVERPDGSNFTLKIRSTKLEDSAMYFCASSDGQTQETQYFGPGTRLLVL.

The J gene is TRBJ2-7, the V gene TRBV11-2; 10 nucleotides align to TRBD2. Germline CDR1 is SGHAT and CDR2 is FQNNGV. This CDR3 region has 15 residues. V gave up 2 bases and J gave up 4 bases; unmatched junction bases: 5. The CDR3 reads CASSLQAGGPYEQYF. The DNA for the CDR3 is TGTGCCAGCAGCTTACAAGCGGGGGGGCCTTACGAGCAGTACTTC.

There are a few counts of this clone. V gene TRBV5-1 combines with J gene TRBJ2-2; TRBD1 matches at 7 bases. The CDR3 consists of 15 residues. From germline, CDR1 is SGHRS and CDR2 YFSETQ. The ends lost 4 bases at V and 5 bases at J; junction bases unmatched: 8. Written as DNA, the CDR3 is TGCGCCAGCAGCCTGGGGACAGTGGGGACCGGGGAGCTGTTTTTT. It specifies CASSLGTVGTGELFF.

This chain joins TRBV12-3 or TRBV12-4 and TRBJ2-7, with D possibly TRBD2 on 5 matching bases. The CDR3 extends over 13 amino acids. V lost 1 base and J 1 base, leaving 5 bases between the germline ends. CDR3 protein: CASSLGESYEQYF. In DNA form, the CDR3 reads TGTGCCAGCAGTTTAGGGGAGTCCTACGAGCAGTACTTC.

V usage is TRBV28 and J usage is TRBJ2-7; 7 bases map to TRBD1. CDR3 length: 14 amino acids. Germline V gene sequence: CDR1 MDHEN, CDR2 SYDVKM. Losses at the gene ends were 6 bases for V and 5 bases for J; bases not matched to a gene: 10. The chain's CDR3 is CASSSGQVRNEQYF. CDR3 coding DNA: TGTGCCAGCAGCTCTGGACAGGTGAGAAACGAGCAGTACTTC.

The CDR3 nucleotides are TGTGCCAGCAGCTCACAGGGGGGCACTGAAGCTTTCTTT. Translation: CASSSQGGTEAFF. The chain links TRBV7-9 to TRBJ1-1; 8 bases map to TRBD1. Trimming took 4 bases from V and 4 from J; bases not matched to a gene: 2. CDR3 length equals 13 residues. CDR1 is SEHNR, CDR2 FQNEAQ, per germline (reference sequence).

The V call is TRBV6-1, the J call TRBJ1-4, with D possibly matching TRBD1 (6 bases). The CDR3 spans 16 residues. Germline V CDR1 and CDR2: MNHNS, SASEGT. V lost 0 bases, J lost 8 bases, and 16 bases lay in between. The CDR3 is CASSEALSGGQEKLFF. CDR3 in DNA: TGTGCCAGCAGTGAAGCGCTTTCGGGGGGCCAGGAAAAACTGTTTTTT.

Worth noting for this clone: The same CDR3 is also encoded by other DNA sequences in this sample. The chain couples TRBV18 to TRBJ2-7, with no clear D. CDR1 and CDR2 (germline): KGHSH, LQKENI. V shed 2 bases and J shed 3 bases, with 5 bases lying between them. CDR3 size: 12 residues. The CDR3 spells CASSPSLYEQYF. The CDR3 nucleotides are TGTGCCAGCTCACCATCCCTCTACGAGCAGTACTTC.

This sequence joins TRBV28 and TRBJ2-5; 8 positions agree with TRBD1. This CDR3 is built from 15 residues. Germline V gene lookup returns CDR1 MDHEN and CDR2 SYDVKM. J was trimmed by 1 base and V by 7 bases; bases with no gene match: 8. CDR3 sequence: CASKRDRMSQETQYF. CDR3 nucleotide sequence: TGTGCCAGCAAACGGGACAGGATGTCCCAAGAGACCCAGTACTTC.

The CDR3: CASSFMDSRREKLFF. The CDR3, as DNA: TGCGCCAGCAGCTTTATGGACAGCCGGAGAGAAAAACTGTTTTTT. The J gene is TRBJ1-4, the V gene TRBV5-1, with a possible D match to TRBD1 (6 bases). CDR1 is SGHRS, CDR2 YFSETQ, per germline. Trimming removed 2 bases from V and 8 bases from J, with 16 bases in between. This CDR3 has 15 residues.

As DNA, the CDR3 is TGCGCCAGCAGCTTGGGCGGAGACACCGGGGAGCTGTTTTTT. Translating gives CASSLGGDTGELFF. The chain has TRBV5-1 and TRBJ2-2; D remains unclear. Germline CDR1 is SGHRS and CDR2 is YFSETQ. The length of the CDR3 is 14 residues. The V end was cut by 0 bases, the J end by 3 bases, with 6 bases between. Complete variable domain (other parts from reference TRBV5-1 and TRBJ2-2): KAGVTQTPRYLIKTRGQQVTLSCSPISGHRSVSWYQQTPGQGLQFLFEYFSETQRNKGNFPGRFSGRQFSNSRSEMNVSTLELGDSALYLCASSLGGDTGELFFGEGSRLTVL.

J is TRBJ2-5 and V is TRBV28; 7 nucleotides agree with TRBD1. The germline CDR1 and CDR2 sequences are MDHEN and SYDVKM. This CDR3 region has 14 residues. V gave up 8 bases and J gave up 5 bases; unmatched junction bases: 11. The CDR3 here is CASSVDRVRETQYF. The DNA for the CDR3 is TGTGCCAGCTCGGTCGACAGGGTCAGGGAGACCCAGTACTTC. The full variable domain, rest sourced from reference TRBV28 and TRBJ2-5, is DVKVTQSSRYLVKRTGEKVFLECVQDMDHENMFWYRQDPGLGLRLIYFSYDVKMKEKGDIPEGYSVSREKKERFSLILESASTNQTSMYLCASSVDRVRETQYFGPGTRLLVL.

The chain recombines TRBV27 with TRBJ2-7; 12 nucleotides line up with TRBD2. Per the germline V gene, CDR1 is MNHEY and CDR2 is SMNVEV (reference sequence). The CDR3 contains 15 residues. Trimming took 5 bases from V and 2 from J; bases not matched to a gene: 4. The CDR3 loop is CASSTRTSGTYEQYF. The DNA for the CDR3 is TGTGCCAGCAGTACCCGGACTAGCGGGACCTACGAGCAGTACTTC.

This clone was seen a handful of times. The rearrangement uses TRBV7-3 and TRBJ2-1, with 12 bases matching TRBD2. Germline CDR1 reads SGHTA; CDR2 reads FQGTGA. The CDR3 contains 16 residues. V was clipped by 5 bases and J by 6 bases; unmatched bases: 8. The CDR3 sequence: CASSPWTSGEFNEQFF. The DNA for the CDR3 is TGTGCCAGCAGCCCGTGGACTAGCGGGGAATTCAATGAGCAGTTCTTC.

This clone was seen once. The chain couples TRBV3-1 (or the pseudogene TRBV3-2) to TRBJ2-5; TRBD1 might be the D (5 bases). With 3 bases removed from V and 2 bases from J, the gap between germline ends came to 19 bases. The length of the CDR3 is 17 residues. Germline V lookup: CDR1 LGHDT, CDR2 YNNKEL (reference sequence). CDR3 region: CASSHASQGRGQETQYF. The CDR3 nucleotides read TGTGCCAGCAGCCATGCGAGTCAGGGAAGGGGACAAGAGACCCAGTACTTC.